The clone carrying this TCR beta chain was counted ten times or more. A marrow graft followed busulfan-fludarabine conditioning, with cyclophosphamide on days +3 and +4. Repertoires were generated with immunoSEQ multiplex PCR, while TCRdb's copy carries only in-frame clones and drops some. This sample comprises about 3,100 clones, none seen once only. The data are from a study of T cells after posttransplantation cyclophosphamide. This clonotype originated in a female patient in her forties who received an allogeneic stem cell transplant from a related donor, was CMV-positive, and had no GVHD. The T cells may come from the graft donor. The source was PBMCs, collected 84 days after allogeneic stem cell transplant with posttransplant cyclophosphamide.

The chain's CDR3 is CASSAGTGVAYEQYF. The CDR3 region has the DNA TGTGCCAGCAGTGCCGGGACAGGGGTAGCCTACGAGCAGTACTTC. J is TRBJ2-7 and V is TRBV28, with 10 bases that match TRBD1. CDR1 and CDR2 (germline): MDHEN, SYDVKM. This CDR3 comprises 15 residues. Trimming took 5 bases from V and 2 from J; bases not matched to a gene: 6.